Presented here are 24 T cell receptor beta chains from one specimen sequenced in a study of OX40 agonist ivuxolimab in advanced cancers. The table came from immunoSEQ multiplex PCR; TCRdb's copy has only in-frame clones and leaves some out. This table holds 65,000 to 85,000 clones, more than 80% found once. The sequenced sample was CD4+ or CD8+ T cells sorted from blood, obtained in a trial of the OX40 agonist ivuxolimab. The receptors come from an adult with an advanced solid tumor such as melanoma, head and neck, liver or kidney cancer.

The V and J genes are TRBV21-1 and TRBJ2-1; no check of the table's D call, TRBD2, against the DNA was made. TRBV21-1 is deemed a pseudogene. The CDR3 length is 17 residues. The CDR3 DNA reads TGTGCCAGCACCCGAGCGGGGGGCTTAAGCTCCTACAATGAGCAGTTCTTC. Translation: CASTRAGGLSSYNEQFF.

This clone is a singleton in its sample. This chain uses TRBV19 with TRBJ1-6; D is perhaps TRBD1 (6 bases). Trimming took off 5 bases at V and 4 bases at J, with 12 bases between the two ends. Germline V lookup: CDR1 LNHDA, CDR2 SQIVND (reference sequence). The CDR3 covers 15 residues. The CDR3 spells CASSPPQGYNSPLHF. The CDR3 coding sequence is TGTGCCAGTAGTCCGCCACAGGGTTATAATTCACCCCTCCACTTT.

The chain carries TRBV5-1 and TRBJ2-5, with D tentatively TRBD1 (5 bases). Germline assignment: CDR1 SGHRS and CDR2 YFSETQ. V dropped 5 bases and J dropped 2 bases, with 10 bases sitting between them. The CDR3 runs to 13 residues. The CDR3 reads CASSWTTQETQYF. Here the CDR3 DNA reads TGCGCCAGCAGTTGGACAACTCAAGAGACCCAGTACTTC.

V usage is TRBV5-5 and J usage is TRBJ2-1; possible D gene TRBD2, 6 bases. The CDR3 is made up of 16 amino acids. Looked up from germline, CDR1 is SGHKS and CDR2 is YYEKEE (reference sequence). V gave up 2 bases and J gave up 0 bases, with 12 bases separating them. The CDR3 DNA reads as TGTGCCAGCAGCTTCGGGGGAGATCCCTCCTACAATGAGCAGTTCTTC. This encodes CASSFGGDPSYNEQFF.

The chain combines TRBV21-1 with TRBJ2-3; the table's D gene call, TRBD1, was not cross checked with the DNA. TRBV21-1 is listed as a pseudogene. CDR3 length: 15 amino acids. The chain's CDR3 is CASSKSARGTDTQYF. CDR3 DNA sequence: TGTGCCAGCAGCAAATCGGCCAGGGGGACAGATACGCAGTATTTT.

The genes are TRBV5-4 and TRBJ1-1; D possibly corresponds to TRBD1 (6 bases). The CDR3 sequence is 14 residues long. CDR1 and CDR2 (germline): SGHNT, YYREEE (reference sequence). V lost 8 bases and J lost 3, with 17 bases in between. DNA of the CDR3: TGTGCCAGTCGGACAGTCCGGGGGGACACTGAAGCTTTCTTT. Encoded protein: CASRTVRGDTEAFF.

This chain links TRBV19 with TRBJ1-1; TRBD1 matches 9 bases. Germline CDR1 LNHDA, CDR2 SQIVND (reference sequence). The CDR3 is 17 amino acids. J lost 0 bases, V lost 6 bases, and 11 bases had no gene match. The CDR3 bases are TGTGCCAGTAGCTCCCCGACAGGGGGACTATTGAACACTGAAGCTTTCTTT. This gives the protein CASSSPTGGLLNTEAFF.

As to this clone: A junction boundary mismatches the germline segment, possibly from a read error. This rearrangement joins TRBV7-7 to TRBJ2-3; 9 bases are a match to TRBD2. This CDR3 spans 17 amino acids. CDR1 and CDR2 (germline): SSHAT, FNYEAQ (reference sequence). This CDR3 is CASSLGLAGTLSDTQYF. The CDR3 DNA is TGTGCTAGCAGCTTAGGCCTAGCGGGGACCCTCTCAGATACGCAGTATTTT. Full variable domain (outside the CDR3, taken from reference TRBV7-7 and TRBJ2-3): GAGVSQSPRYKVTKRGQDVTLRCDPISSHATLYWYQQALGQGPEFLTYFNYEAQPDKSGLPSDRFSAERPEGSISTLTIQRTEQRDSAMYRCASSLGLAGTLSDTQYFGPGTRLTVL.

The CDR3 DNA is TGTGCCAGCAGCCCCGCTAGCGGGGGGGCCACCGGGGAGCTGTTTTTT. It specifies CASSPASGGATGELFF. This sequence joins TRBV5-4 and TRBJ2-2; the match to TRBD2 covers 12 bases. This CDR3 is 16 amino acids long. CDR1 SGHNT and CDR2 YYREEE come from the germline V gene (reference sequence). V was clipped by 4 bases and J by 4 bases; unmatched bases: 5.

The chain has TRBV2 and TRBJ1-6; TRBD1 is a possible D gene (6 bases). Between the trimmed V and J ends, which lost 3 bases and 7 bases, there was a span of 10 bases. The germline V gene has CDR1 SNHLY and CDR2 FYNNEI. This CDR3 spans 14 amino acids. CDR3 sequence reads: CASSEGGWNSPLHF. CDR3 nucleotides: TGTGCCAGCAGTGAGGGGGGCTGGAATTCACCCCTCCACTTT. Complete variable domain (other parts from reference TRBV2 and TRBJ1-6): EPEVTQTPSHQVTQMGQEVILRCVPISNHLYFYWYRQILGQKVEFLVSFYNNEISEKSEIFDDQFSVERPDGSNFTLKIRSTKLEDSAMYFCASSEGGWNSPLHFGNGTRLTVT.

The chain carries TRBV28 and TRBJ1-2; no firm D call. Trimming pared 3 bases from V and 2 bases from J, leaving 7 bases between. Germline CDR1 and CDR2: MDHEN and SYDVKM. The CDR3 length is 13 residues. CDR3 coding DNA: TGTGCCAGCAGTTTGCAAGGGAACTATGGCTACACCTTC. It specifies CASSLQGNYGYTF.

V is TRBV28 and J is TRBJ1-1, with D tentatively TRBD1 (5 bases). Trimming shortened V by 4 bases and J by 11 bases, and 20 bases separated the two germline ends. The CDR3 consists of 14 residues. CDR1 MDHEN and CDR2 SYDVKM come from the germline V gene. The chain's CDR3 is CASSSGGTFRDAFF. As DNA, the CDR3 is TGTGCCAGCAGTTCGGGGGGTACCTTCCGGGACGCTTTCTTT.

This sequence joins TRBV6-5 and TRBJ1-2; D gene uncertain. Trimming took off 0 bases at V and 7 bases at J, with 6 bases between the two ends. CDR1 is MNHEY and CDR2 is SVGAGI in the germline V gene. The CDR3 length is 12 residues. CDR3 bases: TGTGCCAGCAGTTACTCCAGATCTGGCTACACCTTC. Translated, it gives CASSYSRSGYTF.

The V gene is TRBV19, the J gene TRBJ2-2, with 11 positions matching TRBD2. Trimming at V came to 7 bases and at J to 7 bases, leaving 11 bases not matched to a gene. This CDR3 spans 16 amino acids. The germline CDR1 and CDR2 sequences are LNHDA and SQIVND (reference sequence). Here the CDR3 DNA reads TGTGCCAGTACCCTACATAGCGGGGGGGCGGTCGGGGAGCTGTTTTTT. Translating it yields CASTLHSGGAVGELFF.

The rearrangement uses TRBV29-1 and TRBJ2-3; TRBD2 matches 10 bases. With 0 bases clipped from V and 7 bases from J, the junction kept 13 bases outside the gene matches. The CDR3 contains 17 residues. Germline assignment: CDR1 SQVTM and CDR2 ANQGSEA. Here the CDR3 DNA reads TGCAGCGTTGAAGAGTCTGAGGCTAGCGGGGGCGTCAATACGCAGTATTTT. It is translated as CSVEESEASGGVNTQYF.

This chain joins TRBV10-3 and TRBJ1-5; D is undetermined. V was clipped by 2 bases and J by 3 bases, with 8 bases between them. Germline V CDR1 and CDR2: ENHRY, SYGVKD. There are 14 residues in the CDR3. The DNA of the CDR3 is TGTGCCATCAGTGAGGGCGGGTCCAATCAGCCCCAGCATTTT. Translating gives CAISEGGSNQPQHF.

The rearrangement joins TRBV5-8 to TRBJ1-4; D remains unclear. The length of the CDR3 is 12 residues. Germline CDR1 and CDR2: SGHTS and YDEGEE. Between the trimmed V and J ends, which lost 0 bases and 7 bases, there was a span of 4 bases. The CDR3 here is CASSLGGEKLFF. The CDR3 region has the DNA TGTGCCAGCAGCTTGGGGGGTGAAAAACTGTTTTTT.

V and J are TRBV5-4 and TRBJ1-1; D remains unclear. Trimming cost V 4 bases and J 0 bases, with 16 bases left between them. The CDR3 has 16 amino acids. From germline, CDR1 is SGHNT and CDR2 YYREEE (reference sequence). CDR3 coding DNA: TGTGCCAGCAGCGGACCACTGGGCACGATGAACACTGAAGCTTTCTTT. It yields the protein CASSGPLGTMNTEAFF.

This clone is a singleton in its sample. The chain employs TRBV4-2 and TRBJ2-7; 7 nucleotides match TRBD1. The junction had 6 bases not matched to a gene; V was cut back by 0 bases and J by 4 bases. Germline lookup yields CDR1 LGHNA and CDR2 YNFKEQ. This CDR3 has 15 amino acids. CDR3 loop: CASSQEWGQIYEQYF. CDR3 sequence (DNA): TGTGCCAGCAGCCAAGAATGGGGACAGATTTACGAGCAGTACTTC.

The V and J genes are TRBV5-1 and TRBJ1-1; 10 bases are shared with TRBD1. The CDR3 length is 14 residues. Germline CDR1 reads SGHRS; CDR2 reads YFSETQ. The V gene end was trimmed by 0 bases and the J gene end by 6 bases; junction bases not matched to a gene: 2. CDR3 residues: CASSLDGQGAEAFF. The CDR3 DNA follows: TGCGCCAGCAGCTTGGACGGACAGGGGGCTGAAGCTTTCTTT.

This chain uses TRBV11-2 with TRBJ2-3; D is unresolved. V lost 2 bases and J 6 bases, leaving 3 bases between the germline ends. Per the germline V gene, CDR1 is SGHAT and CDR2 is FQNNGV. The CDR3 runs 11 residues. CDR3 amino acids: CASSLRDTQYF. The DNA of the CDR3 is TGTGCCAGCAGCTTAAGGGATACGCAGTATTTT.

The chain links TRBV28 to TRBJ1-1; 8 bases line up with TRBD1. CDR3 length: 15 residues. J gave up 2 bases and V 4 bases, and 6 bases lay outside the gene matches. Germline-derived CDR1 and CDR2 are MDHEN and SYDVKM. The CDR3 region is CASSSFGQGNTEAFF. CDR3 DNA sequence: TGTGCCAGCAGTTCCTTCGGACAGGGAAACACTGAAGCTTTCTTT.

This chain links TRBV6-6 with TRBJ2-5; D is ambiguous. Trimming took off 2 bases at V and 1 base at J, with 5 bases between the two ends. The CDR3 extends over 13 amino acids. The V gene's germline CDR1 is MNHNY and CDR2 SVGAGI (reference sequence). CDR3 coding DNA: TGTGCCAGCAGTTACACATTCCAAGAGACCCAGTACTTC. This sequence encodes CASSYTFQETQYF.

DNA for the CDR3: TGTGCCAGCATCGCTCCTGGGGGTAGGAGGGGGGCTTTCTTT. Encoded protein: CASIAPGGRRGAFF. The chain combines TRBV6-1 with TRBJ1-1, with D possibly TRBD1 on 6 matching bases. The V gene's germline CDR1 is MNHNS and CDR2 SASEGT. V lost 7 bases and J 11 bases, leaving 23 bases between the germline ends. The CDR3 has 14 amino acids.